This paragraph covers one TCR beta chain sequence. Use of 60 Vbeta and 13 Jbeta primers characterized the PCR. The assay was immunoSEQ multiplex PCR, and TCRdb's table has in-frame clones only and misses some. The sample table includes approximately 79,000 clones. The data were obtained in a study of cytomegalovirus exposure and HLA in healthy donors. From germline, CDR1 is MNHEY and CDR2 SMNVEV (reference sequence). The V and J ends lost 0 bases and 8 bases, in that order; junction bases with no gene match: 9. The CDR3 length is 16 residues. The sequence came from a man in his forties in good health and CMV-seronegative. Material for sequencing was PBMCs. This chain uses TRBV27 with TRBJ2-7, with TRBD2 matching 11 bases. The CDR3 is CASSLSPGTSGTQQYF. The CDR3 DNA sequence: TGTGCCAGCAGTTTATCCCCCGGGACTAGCGGAACCCAGCAGTACTTC.